What follows are 3 T cell receptor beta chains derived from one specimen sequenced in a study of shared clonotypes between healthy human individuals. The table came from immunoSEQ multiplex PCR; TCRdb's copy has only in-frame clones and leaves some out. Among about 2.1 million clones listed, 93% were seen once. Naive CD8 cells, CD45RO-negative and positively selected for CCR7, excluded terminally differentiated effector memory CD45RA+ cells. Sequenced: naive CD8+ T cells from PBMCs. The receptors were gathered from a man aged 18 to 35 in good health. Some clones in this sample may be carry-over from other donors' samples.

V is TRBV6-5 and J is TRBJ2-2; D gene ambiguous. CDR1 and CDR2 (germline): MNHEY, SVGAGI. Trimming took off 6 bases at V and 1 base at J, with 12 bases between the two ends. This CDR3 has 15 residues. The CDR3 nucleotides read TGTGCCAGCAGGTCCCCAGTGAAGAACACCGGGGAGCTGTTTTTT. Its protein product is CASRSPVKNTGELFF.

The rearrangement joins TRBV28 to TRBJ2-1; 7 nucleotides match TRBD1. The CDR3 contains 13 residues. The germline V gene has CDR1 MDHEN and CDR2 SYDVKM. The ends lost 4 bases at V and 4 bases at J; junction bases unmatched: 1. CDR3 nucleotide sequence: TGTGCCAGCAGTTGGACAGGATACAATGAGCAGTTCTTC. Protein sequence: CASSWTGYNEQFF.

The rearrangement uses TRBV30 and TRBJ2-7; 7 bases match TRBD2. Per the germline V gene, CDR1 is GTSNPN and CDR2 is SVGIG (reference sequence). CDR3 length: 14 amino acids. Trimming at V came to 3 bases and at J to 5 bases, leaving 10 bases not matched to a gene. The CDR3 nucleotides read TGTGCCTGGAGCCCCGGGGGGAGTCTAGACGAGCAGTACTTC. Its protein is CAWSPGGSLDEQYF. Complete variable domain (other parts from reference TRBV30 and TRBJ2-7): SQTIHQWPATLVQPVGSPLSLECTVEGTSNPNLYWYRQAAGRGLQLLFYSVGIGQISSEVPQNLSASRPQDRQFILSSKKLLLSDSGFYLCAWSPGGSLDEQYFGPGTRLTVT.